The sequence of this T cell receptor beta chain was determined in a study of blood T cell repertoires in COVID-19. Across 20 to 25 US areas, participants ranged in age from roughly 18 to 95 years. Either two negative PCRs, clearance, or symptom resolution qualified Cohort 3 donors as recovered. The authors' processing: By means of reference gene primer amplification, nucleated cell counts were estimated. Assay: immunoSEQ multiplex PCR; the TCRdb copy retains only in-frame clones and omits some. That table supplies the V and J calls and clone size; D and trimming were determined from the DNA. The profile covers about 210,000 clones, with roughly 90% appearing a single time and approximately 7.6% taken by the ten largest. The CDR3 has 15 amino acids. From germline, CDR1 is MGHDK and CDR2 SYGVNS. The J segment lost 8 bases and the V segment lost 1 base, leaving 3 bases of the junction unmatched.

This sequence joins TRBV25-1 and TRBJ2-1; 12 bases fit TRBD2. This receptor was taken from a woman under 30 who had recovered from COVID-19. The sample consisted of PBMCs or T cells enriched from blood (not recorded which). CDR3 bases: TGTGCCAGCAGTGAATCTAGCGGGGGGGAATATGAGCAGTTCTTC. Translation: CASSESSGGEYEQFF.